Given below is one T cell receptor beta chain in context. Its antigen is as yet unknown. These data come from a study of response to subunit inactivated influenza vaccine. One entry per CDR3 protein results from TCRdb running MiXCR on the RT-PCR reads. The data show approximately 700,000 distinct CDR3 sequences, with about 15% seen just once and 5.5% to 7% held by the top ten. Findings of the study overall: Authors suggested that a seasonal influenza vaccination recruits few new T cells each time.

This material consisted of PBMCs from blood, taken 14 to 15 days before vaccination. The TCR comes from a man aged 50-59 years who received an inactivated influenza vaccine.

CDR3 protein: CAIREEGGGGNTF. The CDR3 DNA is TGTGCCATCAGGGAGGAGGGCGGCGGAGGAAACACCTTC. The chain joins TRBV10-3 to TRBJ1-2; the D is unclear. This CDR3 is built from 13 residues. Germline CDR1 reads ENHRY; CDR2 reads SYGVKD. V was pared by 6 bases and J by 12 bases, with 20 bases between.